This T cell receptor beta chain was retrieved from a study of T cells in Graves' hyperthyroidism and ophthalmopathy. Researchers amplified the TCR beta CDR3 regions from RNA transcripts. The study used the HTBI primer set for a first-round RT-PCR of the TCR CDR3. A single record per CDR3 protein comes from TCRdb applying MiXCR to the multiplex PCR reads. The sample has 650,000 to 750,000 distinct CDR3 sequences; around 13% are singletons. This CDR3 comprises 13 residues. The germline CDR1 and CDR2 sequences are ENHRY and SYGVKD. As for this clonotype: Its ends do not fully match the called genes, so a read error is possible.

The origin of this receptor is a woman in her late teens or twenties with Graves' hyperthyroidism. The chain employs TRBV10-3 and TRBJ2-2, with D perhaps TRBD2 (6 bases). What was sequenced was blood. In nucleotides, the CDR3 is TGTGCCATCCAGGGATGGTACACCGGGGGGCTGTTTTTT. It encodes CAIQGWYTGGLFF.